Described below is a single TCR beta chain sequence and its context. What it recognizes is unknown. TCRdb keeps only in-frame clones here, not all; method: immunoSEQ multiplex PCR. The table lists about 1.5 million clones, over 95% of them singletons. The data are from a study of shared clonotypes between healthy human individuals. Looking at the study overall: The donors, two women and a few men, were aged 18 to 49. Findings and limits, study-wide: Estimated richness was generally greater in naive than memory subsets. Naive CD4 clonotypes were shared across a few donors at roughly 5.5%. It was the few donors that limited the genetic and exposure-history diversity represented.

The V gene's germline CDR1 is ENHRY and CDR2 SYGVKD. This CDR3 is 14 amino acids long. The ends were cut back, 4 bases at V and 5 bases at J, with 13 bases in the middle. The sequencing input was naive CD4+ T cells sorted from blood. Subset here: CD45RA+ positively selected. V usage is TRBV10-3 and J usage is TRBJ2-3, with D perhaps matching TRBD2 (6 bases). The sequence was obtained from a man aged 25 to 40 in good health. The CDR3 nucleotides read TGTGCCATCAGTGTTGGAGGGAATGGAGATACGCAGTATTTT. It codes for CAISVGGNGDTQYF.